This TCR beta chain was identified during a study of blood T cell repertoires in COVID-19. Study at large: The analysed material was cDNA or gDNA that came from T cells, B-cell-depleted T cells, or PBMCs.

Measured with immunoSEQ multiplex PCR; TCRdb has only the in-frame clones, and not every one. The profile shows 300,000 to 450,000 clones, roughly 90% of them singletons. Germline-derived CDR1 and CDR2 are SGHTA and FQGNSA. V lost 2 bases, J lost 3 bases, and 19 bases lay in between. The CDR3 consists of 17 residues. The sequence derives from a woman younger than 45 with COVID-19, enrolled during active disease. J is TRBJ1-2 and V is TRBV7-2, with D uncertain. Sequencing was performed on peripheral blood. CDR3 sequence: CASSLMQAQPPYYGYTF. The CDR3 coding sequence is TGTGCCAGCAGCTTAATGCAAGCACAGCCTCCCTACTATGGCTACACCTTC.